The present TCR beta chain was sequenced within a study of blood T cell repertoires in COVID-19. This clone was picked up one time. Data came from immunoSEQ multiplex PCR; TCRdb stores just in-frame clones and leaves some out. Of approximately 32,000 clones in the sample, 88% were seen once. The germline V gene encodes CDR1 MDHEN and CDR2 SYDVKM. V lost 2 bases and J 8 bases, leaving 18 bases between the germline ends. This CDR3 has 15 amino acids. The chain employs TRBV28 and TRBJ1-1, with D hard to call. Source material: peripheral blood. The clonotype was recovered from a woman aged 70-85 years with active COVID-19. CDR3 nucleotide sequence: TGTGCCAGCAGTTTACCCCCCGGGATGTCTTCAGAAGCTTTCTTT. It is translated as CASSLPPGMSSEAFF.